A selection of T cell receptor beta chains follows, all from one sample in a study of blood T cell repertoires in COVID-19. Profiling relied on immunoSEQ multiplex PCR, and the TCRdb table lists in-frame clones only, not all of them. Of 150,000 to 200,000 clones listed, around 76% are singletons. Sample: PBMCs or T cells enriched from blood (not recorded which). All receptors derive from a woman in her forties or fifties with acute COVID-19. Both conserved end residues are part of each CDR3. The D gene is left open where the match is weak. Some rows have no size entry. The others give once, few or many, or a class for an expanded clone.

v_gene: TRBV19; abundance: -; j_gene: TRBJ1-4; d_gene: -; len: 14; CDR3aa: CASSQRSTNEKLFF; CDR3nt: TGTGCCAGTTCTCAGAGGTCAACTAATGAAAAACTGTTTTTT
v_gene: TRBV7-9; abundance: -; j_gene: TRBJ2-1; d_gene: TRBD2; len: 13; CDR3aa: CASRDSGGNEQFF; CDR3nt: TGTGCCAGCAGGGACAGCGGGGGCAATGAGCAGTTCTTC
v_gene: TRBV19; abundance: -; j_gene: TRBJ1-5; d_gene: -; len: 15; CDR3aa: CASIGRGEGNQPQHF; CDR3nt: TGTGCCAGTATCGGGAGGGGGGAAGGCAATCAGCCCCAGCATTTT
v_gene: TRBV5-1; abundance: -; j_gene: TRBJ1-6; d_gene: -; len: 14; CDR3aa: CASSAGLRNSPLHF; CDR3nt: TGCGCCAGCAGCGCGGGATTGAGGAATTCACCCCTCCACTTT
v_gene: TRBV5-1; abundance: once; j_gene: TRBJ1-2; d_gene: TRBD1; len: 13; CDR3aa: CASSLQGADGYTF; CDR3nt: TGCGCCAGCAGCTTACAGGGGGCGGATGGCTACACCTTC
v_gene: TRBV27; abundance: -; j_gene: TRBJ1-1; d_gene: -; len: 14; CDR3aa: CASALLGLNTEAFF; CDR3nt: TGTGCCAGCGCTTTACTCGGTCTCAACACTGAAGCTTTCTTT
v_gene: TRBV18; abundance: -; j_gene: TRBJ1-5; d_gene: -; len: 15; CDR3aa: CASSPSTRGNQPQHF; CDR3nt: TGTGCCAGCTCACCCTCGACGAGGGGCAATCAGCCCCAGCATTTT
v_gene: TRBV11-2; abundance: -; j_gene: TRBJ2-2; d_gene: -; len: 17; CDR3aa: CASSLLPSVRGTGELFF; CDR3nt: TGTGCCAGCAGCTTACTCCCGTCAGTAAGGGGCACCGGGGAGCTGTTTTTT
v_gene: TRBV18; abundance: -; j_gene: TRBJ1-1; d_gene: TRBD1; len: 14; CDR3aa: CASSGQGGTTEAFF; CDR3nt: TGTGCCAGCTCAGGACAGGGGGGTACCACTGAAGCTTTCTTT
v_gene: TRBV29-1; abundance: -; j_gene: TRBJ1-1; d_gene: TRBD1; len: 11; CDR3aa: CSVGEQGEAFF; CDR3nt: TGCAGCGTTGGTGAACAGGGGGAAGCTTTCTTT
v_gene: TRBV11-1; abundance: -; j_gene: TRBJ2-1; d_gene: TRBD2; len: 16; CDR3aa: CASGRGWGGSDNEQFF; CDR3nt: TGTGCCAGCGGACGGGGATGGGGGGGAAGCGACAATGAGCAGTTCTTC
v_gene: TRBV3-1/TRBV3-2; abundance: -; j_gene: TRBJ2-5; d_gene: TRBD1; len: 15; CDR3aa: CASSQDTNRGRTQYF; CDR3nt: TGTGCCAGCAGCCAAGATACCAACAGGGGGCGTACCCAGTACTTC
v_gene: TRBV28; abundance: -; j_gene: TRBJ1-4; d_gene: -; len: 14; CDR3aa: CASSPGQRNEKLFF; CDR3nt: TGTGCCAGCAGCCCTGGACAGCGTAATGAAAAACTGTTTTTT
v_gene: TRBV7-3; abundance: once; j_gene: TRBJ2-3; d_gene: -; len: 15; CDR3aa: CASSLMGGRTDTQYF; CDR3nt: TGTGCCAGCAGCTTAATGGGGGGGCGGACAGATACGCAGTATTTT
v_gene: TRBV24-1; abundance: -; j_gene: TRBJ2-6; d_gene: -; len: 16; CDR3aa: CATSWGRGDGANVLTF; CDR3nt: TGTGCCACCAGTTGGGGCAGGGGGGATGGGGCCAACGTCCTGACTTTC
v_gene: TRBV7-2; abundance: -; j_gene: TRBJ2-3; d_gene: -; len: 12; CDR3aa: CASSQSGDTQYF; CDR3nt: TGTGCCAGCAGCCAGAGCGGAGATACGCAGTATTTT
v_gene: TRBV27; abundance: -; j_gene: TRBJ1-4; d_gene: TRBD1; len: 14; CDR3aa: CASSLRGLGEKLFF; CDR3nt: TGTGCCAGCAGCCTAAGGGGGCTGGGTGAAAAACTGTTTTTT
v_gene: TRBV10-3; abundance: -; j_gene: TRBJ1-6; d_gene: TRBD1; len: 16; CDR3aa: CAISESKGTGNSPLHF; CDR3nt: TGTGCCATCAGTGAGTCGAAAGGGACAGGAAATTCACCCCTCCACTTT
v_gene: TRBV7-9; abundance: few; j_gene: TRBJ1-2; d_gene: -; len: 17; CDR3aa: CASSPRTIFGRGYGYTF; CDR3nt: TGTGCCAGCAGCCCGCGGACGATATTTGGGAGGGGCTATGGCTACACCTTC
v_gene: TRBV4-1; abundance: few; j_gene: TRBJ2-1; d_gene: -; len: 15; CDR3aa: CASSQSQEDYNEQFF; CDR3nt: TGCGCCAGCAGTCAAAGCCAGGAGGACTACAATGAGCAGTTCTTC
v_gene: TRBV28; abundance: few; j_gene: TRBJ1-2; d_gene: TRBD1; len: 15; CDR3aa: CASSSNTGGAGGYTF; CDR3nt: TGTGCCAGCAGCTCCAATACAGGGGGCGCGGGTGGCTACACCTTC
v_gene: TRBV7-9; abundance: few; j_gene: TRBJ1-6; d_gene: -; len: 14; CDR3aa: CASSLLNVGAPLHF; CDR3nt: TGTGCCAGCAGCTTATTAAATGTGGGCGCACCCCTCCACTTT